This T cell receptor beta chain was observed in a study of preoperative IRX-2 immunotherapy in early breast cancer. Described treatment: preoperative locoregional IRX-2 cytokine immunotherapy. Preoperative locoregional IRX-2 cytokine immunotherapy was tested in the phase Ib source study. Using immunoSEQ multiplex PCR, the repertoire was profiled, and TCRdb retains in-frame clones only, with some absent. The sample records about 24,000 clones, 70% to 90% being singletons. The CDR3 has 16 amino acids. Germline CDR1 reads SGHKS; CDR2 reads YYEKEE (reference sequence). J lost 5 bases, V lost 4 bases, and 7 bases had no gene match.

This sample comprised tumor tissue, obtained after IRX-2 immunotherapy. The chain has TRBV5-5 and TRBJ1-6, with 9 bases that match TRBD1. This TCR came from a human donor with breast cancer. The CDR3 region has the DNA TGTGCCAGCAGCACGGGGACAGGGTTCAATAATTCACCCCTCCACTTT. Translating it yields CASSTGTGFNNSPLHF.